This is a list of T cell receptor beta chains from one sample in a study of cytomegalovirus exposure and HLA in healthy donors. The method was immunoSEQ multiplex PCR; TCRdb's version includes in-frame clones alone and lacks a portion of them. The sample records 130,000 or so clones, roughly 80% being singletons. Sequenced material: PBMCs. All receptors derive from a female donor in good health and CMV-seronegative. Each CDR3 is given with its conserved first and last residue. Fields, in order: J gene, D gene, V gene, clone size, CDR3 DNA, CDR3 protein. The D gene is left open where the match is weak. Expanded clones get a size class; other rows say once, few or many, or leave the size out.

TRBJ2-7,NA,TRBV28,NA,TGTGCCAGCAGTTTACTCGCAGGCTCCTACGAGCAGTACTTC,CASSLLAGSYEQYF
TRBJ1-6,NA,TRBV2,NA,TGTGCCAGCAGTAGGACCAGGGTAGGATCACCCCTCCACTTT,CASSRTRVGSPLHF
TRBJ2-3,TRBD2,TRBV7-6,NA,TGTGCCAGCAGCCCTAGCCTCCTAGCGGGAGGGCCAGATACGCAGTATTTT,CASSPSLLAGGPDTQYF
TRBJ2-2,NA,TRBV5-1,once,TGCGCCAGCAGCTCCCATCTGGGCCCCGGGGAGCTGTTTTTT,CASSSHLGPGELFF
TRBJ1-1,NA,TRBV6-4,few,TGTGCCAGCAGTGACTCTTGGCAGAACACTGAAGCTTTCTTT,CASSDSWQNTEAFF
TRBJ1-6,TRBD1,TRBV7-9,once,TGTGCCAGCAGCTTAGTCCAGGGGGATTCACCCCTCCACTTT,CASSLVQGDSPLHF
TRBJ2-1,TRBD2,TRBV5-4,NA,TGTGCCAGCAGCTCGGGGGGTGGGGGACGCTCCTACAATGAGCAGTTCTTC,CASSSGGGGRSYNEQFF
TRBJ2-7,NA,TRBV4-1,NA,TGCGCCAGCAGCCAAGATCTCGGGCCTCGGTTGAAGCTAGCAGACTCCTACGAGCAGTACTTC,CASSQDLGPRLKLADSYEQYF
TRBJ1-4,TRBD1,TRBV4-3,NA,TGCGCCAGCAGCCAAGGACAGGGGGGGAATGAAAAACTGTTTTTT,CASSQGQGGNEKLFF
TRBJ2-7,TRBD1,TRBV18,NA,TGTGCCAGCTCACCCGGGACAGACTCCTACGAGCAGTACTTC,CASSPGTDSYEQYF
TRBJ2-5,NA,TRBV9,NA,TGTGCCAGCAGCCCCGGAGGGCCCTCCGAGACCCAGTACTTC,CASSPGGPSETQYF
TRBJ1-4,NA,TRBV27,few,TGTGCCAGCAGTTTATCCGGTGCAACTAATGAAAAACTGTTTTTT,CASSLSGATNEKLFF
TRBJ1-1,TRBD1,TRBV6-1,NA,TGTGCCAGCAGTAGGCAGGGGGTGGATGAAGCTTTCTTT,CASSRQGVDEAFF
TRBJ2-1,NA,TRBV6-4,NA,TGTGCCAGCAGTGTTAGGGGGGGCGGCAATGAGCAGTTCTTC,CASSVRGGGNEQFF
TRBJ2-7,TRBD1,TRBV7-8,NA,TGTGCCAGCAGCATAGGACAGGGAGGCTACGAGCAGTACTTC,CASSIGQGGYEQYF